The clone carrying this T cell receptor (beta chain) was observed at least ten times. This record belongs to a study of T cells in Graves' hyperthyroidism and ophthalmopathy. Germline-derived CDR1 and CDR2 are SGHTA and FQGNSA. V dropped 4 bases and J dropped 6; count of bases not matched to a gene: 2. The CDR3 contains 13 residues. Regions amplified from RNA transcripts were the TCR beta CDR3 regions. When the TCR CDR3 underwent first-round RT-PCR, the HTBI primer set was used. Each CDR3 protein gets one entry after TCRdb re-called the multiplex PCR reads with MiXCR. The sample includes hundreds of thousands of distinct CDR3 sequences, 11% to 15% of them seen just once.

The sequence was obtained from a woman aged 18-29 years with Graves' hyperthyroidism. J is TRBJ2-1 and V is TRBV7-2; 8 bases align to TRBD2. Input material: blood. The CDR3 DNA reads TGTGCCAGCAGCTCCGGGGGGGGCAATGAGCAGTTCTTC. Protein sequence: CASSSGGGNEQFF.